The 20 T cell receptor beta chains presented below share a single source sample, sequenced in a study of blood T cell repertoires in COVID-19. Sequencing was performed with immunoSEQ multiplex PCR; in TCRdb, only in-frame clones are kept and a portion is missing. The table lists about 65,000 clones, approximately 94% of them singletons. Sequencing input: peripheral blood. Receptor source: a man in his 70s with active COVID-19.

CDR3 loop: CASSLVTGWDYGYTF. For the CDR3, the DNA is TGCGCCAGCAGCTTGGTTACAGGGTGGGACTATGGCTACACCTTC. This chain links TRBV5-1 with TRBJ1-2, with TRBD1 as a possible D gene (6 bases). The germline CDR1 and CDR2 sequences are SGHRS and YFSETQ. Deletions cut 0 bases from V and 3 bases from J, with 12 bases between. CDR3 length: 15 amino acids.

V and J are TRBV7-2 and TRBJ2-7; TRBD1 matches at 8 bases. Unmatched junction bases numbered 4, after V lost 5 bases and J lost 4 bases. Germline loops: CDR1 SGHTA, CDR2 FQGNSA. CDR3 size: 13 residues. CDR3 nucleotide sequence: TGTGCCAGCAGCACCCGGACAGGGTACGAGCAGTACTTC. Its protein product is CASSTRTGYEQYF.

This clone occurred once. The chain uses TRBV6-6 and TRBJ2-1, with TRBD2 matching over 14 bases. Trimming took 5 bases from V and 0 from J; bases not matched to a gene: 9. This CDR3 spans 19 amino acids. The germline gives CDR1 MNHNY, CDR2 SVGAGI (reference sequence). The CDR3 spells CASSRGLAGGPSSYNEQFF. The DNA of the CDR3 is TGTGCCAGCAGTCGCGGACTAGCGGGGGGCCCGAGCTCCTACAATGAGCAGTTCTTC.

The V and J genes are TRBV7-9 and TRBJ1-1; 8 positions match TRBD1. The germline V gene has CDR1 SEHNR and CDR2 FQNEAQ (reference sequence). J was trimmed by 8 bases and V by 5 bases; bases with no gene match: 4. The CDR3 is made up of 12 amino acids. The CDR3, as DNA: TGTGCCAGCAGCCCCAGGGGGCCAGAAGCTTTCTTT. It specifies CASSPRGPEAFF.

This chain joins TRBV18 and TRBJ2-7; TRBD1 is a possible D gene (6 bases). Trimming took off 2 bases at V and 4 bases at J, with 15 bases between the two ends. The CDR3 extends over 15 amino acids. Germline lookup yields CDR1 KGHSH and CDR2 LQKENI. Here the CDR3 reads CASSPKQGYPYEQYF. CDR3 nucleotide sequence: TGTGCCAGCTCACCAAAACAGGGTTATCCGTACGAGCAGTACTTC.

CDR3 loop: CATQVAGGVTGELFF. CDR3 sequence (DNA): TGTGCCACCCAGGTGGCAGGGGGTGTCACCGGGGAGCTGTTTTTT. The J gene is TRBJ2-2, the V gene TRBV2, with 7 bases that match TRBD1. The length of the CDR3 is 15 residues. Germline V lookup: CDR1 SNHLY, CDR2 FYNNEI. Losses at the gene ends were 10 bases for V and 4 bases for J; bases not matched to a gene: 12. The full variable domain, with the rest looked up from reference TRBV2 and TRBJ2-2, is EPEVTQTPSHQVTQMGQEVILRCVPISNHLYFYWYRQILGQKVEFLVSFYNNEISEKSEIFDDQFSVERPDGSNFTLKIRSTKLEDSAMYFCATQVAGGVTGELFFGEGSRLTVL.

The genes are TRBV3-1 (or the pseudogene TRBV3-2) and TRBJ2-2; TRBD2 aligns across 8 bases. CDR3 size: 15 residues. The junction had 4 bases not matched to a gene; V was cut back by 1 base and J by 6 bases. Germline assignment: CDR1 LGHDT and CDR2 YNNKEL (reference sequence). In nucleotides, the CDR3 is TGTGCCAGCAGCCAAGTGGTTAGCGGGGCCGGGGAGCTGTTTTTT. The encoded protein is CASSQVVSGAGELFF.

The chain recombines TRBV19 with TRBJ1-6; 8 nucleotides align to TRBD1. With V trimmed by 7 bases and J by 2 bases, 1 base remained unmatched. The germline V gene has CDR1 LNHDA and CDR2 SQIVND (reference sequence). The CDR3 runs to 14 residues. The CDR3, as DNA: TGTGCCAGTATGGGACAGGCCTATAATTCACCCCTCCACTTT. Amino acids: CASMGQAYNSPLHF. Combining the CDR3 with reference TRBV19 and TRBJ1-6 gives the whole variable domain DGGITQSPKYLFRKEGQNVTLSCEQNLNHDAMYWYRQDPGQGLRLIYYSQIVNDFQKGDIAEGYSVSREKKESFPLTVTSAQKNPTAFYLCASMGQAYNSPLHFGNGTRLTVT.

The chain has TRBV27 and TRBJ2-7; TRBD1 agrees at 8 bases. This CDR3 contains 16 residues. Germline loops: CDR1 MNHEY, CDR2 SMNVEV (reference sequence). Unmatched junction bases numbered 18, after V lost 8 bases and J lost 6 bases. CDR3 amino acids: CASAATGGNLRVEQYF. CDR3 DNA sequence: TGTGCCAGCGCGGCTACAGGGGGGAACCTAAGGGTCGAGCAGTACTTC.

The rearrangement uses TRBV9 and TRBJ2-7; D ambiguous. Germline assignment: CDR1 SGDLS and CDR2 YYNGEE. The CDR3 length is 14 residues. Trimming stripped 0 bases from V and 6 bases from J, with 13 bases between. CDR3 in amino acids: CASSVGGTPAEQYF. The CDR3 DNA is TGTGCCAGCAGCGTAGGAGGTACGCCTGCCGAGCAGTACTTC.

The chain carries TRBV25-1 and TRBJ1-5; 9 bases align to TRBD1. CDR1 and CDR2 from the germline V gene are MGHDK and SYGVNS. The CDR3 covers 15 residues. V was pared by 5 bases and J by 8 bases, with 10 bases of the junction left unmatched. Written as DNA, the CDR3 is TGTGCCAGCAGTCTCCGAGGGACAGGGAGCAAGCCCCAGCATTTT. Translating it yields CASSLRGTGSKPQHF.

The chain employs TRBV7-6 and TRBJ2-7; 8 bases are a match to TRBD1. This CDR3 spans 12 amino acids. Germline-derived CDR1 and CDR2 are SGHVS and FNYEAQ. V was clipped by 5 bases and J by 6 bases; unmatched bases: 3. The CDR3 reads CASSQTGVEQYF. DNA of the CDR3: TGTGCCAGCAGCCAGACAGGGGTCGAGCAGTACTTC.

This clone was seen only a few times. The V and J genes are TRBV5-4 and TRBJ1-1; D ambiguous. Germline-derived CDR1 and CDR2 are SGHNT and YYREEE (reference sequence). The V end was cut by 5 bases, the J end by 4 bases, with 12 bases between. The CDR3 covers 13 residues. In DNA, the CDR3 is TGTGCCAGCAGTCTGGACGGGGTCACTGAAGCTTTCTTT. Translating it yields CASSLDGVTEAFF.

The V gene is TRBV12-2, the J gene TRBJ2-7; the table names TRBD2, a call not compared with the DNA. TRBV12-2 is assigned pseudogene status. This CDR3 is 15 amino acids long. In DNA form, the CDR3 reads TGTGCAAGTCGCCCCCGACTAGTTCTTACCTACGAGCAGTACGTC. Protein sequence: CASRPRLVLTYEQYV.

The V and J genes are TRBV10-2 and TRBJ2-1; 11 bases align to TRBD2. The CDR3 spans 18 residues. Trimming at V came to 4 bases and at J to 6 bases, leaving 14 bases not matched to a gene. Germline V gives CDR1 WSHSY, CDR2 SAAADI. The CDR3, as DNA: TGCGCCAGCAGTGCCCTCTTCTTAGCGGGGGGGCCGGGCAATGAGCAGTTCTTC. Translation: CASSALFLAGGPGNEQFF.

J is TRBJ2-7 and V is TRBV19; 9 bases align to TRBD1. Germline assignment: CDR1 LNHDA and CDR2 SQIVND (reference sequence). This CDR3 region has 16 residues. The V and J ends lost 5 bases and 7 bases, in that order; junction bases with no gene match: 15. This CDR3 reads CASSWVPGQGLGEQYF. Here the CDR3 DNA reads TGTGCCAGTAGTTGGGTACCGGGACAGGGTTTGGGTGAGCAGTACTTC.

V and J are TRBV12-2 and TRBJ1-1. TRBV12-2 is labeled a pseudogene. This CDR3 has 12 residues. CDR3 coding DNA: TGTGCAAGTCGCTTGATAACCTCTCGGGCTTTCTTT. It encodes CASRLITSRAFF.

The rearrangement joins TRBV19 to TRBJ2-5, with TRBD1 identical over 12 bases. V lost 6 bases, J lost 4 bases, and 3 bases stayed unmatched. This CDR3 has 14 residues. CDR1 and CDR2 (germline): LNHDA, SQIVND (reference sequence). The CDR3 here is CASRGQGAGETQYF. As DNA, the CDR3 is TGTGCCAGTAGGGGACAGGGGGCGGGAGAGACCCAGTACTTC.

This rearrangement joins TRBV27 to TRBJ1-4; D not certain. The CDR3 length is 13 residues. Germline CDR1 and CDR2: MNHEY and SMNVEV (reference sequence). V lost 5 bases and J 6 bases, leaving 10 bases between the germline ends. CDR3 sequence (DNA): TGTGCCAGCAGTCCAGGCCTCTATGAAAAACTGTTTTTT. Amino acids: CASSPGLYEKLFF.

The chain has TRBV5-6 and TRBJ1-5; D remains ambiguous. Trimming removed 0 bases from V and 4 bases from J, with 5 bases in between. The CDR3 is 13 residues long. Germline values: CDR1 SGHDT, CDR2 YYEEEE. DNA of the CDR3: TGTGCCAGCAGCTTGGACAGAAATCAGCCCCAGCATTTT. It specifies CASSLDRNQPQHF.